Below, 20 T cell receptor beta chains from the same sample are listed, as sequenced in a study of control samples from healthy donors and cancer patients. The repertoire was sequenced with immunoSEQ multiplex PCR; TCRdb's copy has only in-frame clones and lacks some. The sample lists about 120,000 clones; 89% were seen once. Sequenced sample: blood. These receptors originate from a man aged 50 to 60 in good health.

The chain recombines TRBV20-1 with TRBJ1-2; TRBD1 is a possible D gene (5 bases). V lost 6 bases and J lost 4, with 12 bases in between. Germline V gene data show CDR1 as DFQATT and CDR2 as SNEGSKA (reference sequence). The CDR3 contains 12 residues. CDR3 sequence reads: CSASGGGYGYTF. CDR3 nucleotides: TGCAGTGCCAGTGGGGGTGGCTATGGCTACACCTTC.

The chain couples TRBV7-2 to TRBJ2-5; D perhaps matches TRBD1 (6 bases). The ends were cut back, 5 bases at V and 5 bases at J, with 12 bases in the middle. Germline CDR1 reads SGHTA; CDR2 reads FQGNSA. The length of the CDR3 is 13 residues. CDR3 in DNA: TGTGCCAGCAGCCCTACAGGGATGGAGACCCAGTACTTC. Amino acid sequence: CASSPTGMETQYF. The variable domain in full, with the rest retrieved from reference TRBV7-2 and TRBJ2-5, is GAGVSQSPSNKVTEKGKDVELRCDPISGHTALYWYRQSLGQGLEFLIYFQGNSAPDKSGLPSDRFSAERTGGSVSTLTIQRTQQEDSAVYLCASSPTGMETQYFGPGTRLLVL.

The chain combines TRBV29-1 with TRBJ2-7, with 7 bases fitting TRBD2. The V gene end was trimmed by 6 bases and the J gene end by 3 bases; junction bases not matched to a gene: 8. Germline V lookup: CDR1 SQVTM, CDR2 ANQGSEA. CDR3 length: 13 residues. CDR3 in DNA: TGCAGCGTCCAGCGGGGACGGTTCTACGAGCAGTACTTC. It codes for CSVQRGRFYEQYF.

V usage is TRBV19 and J usage is TRBJ2-1; 11 bases map to TRBD2. This CDR3 comprises 16 residues. Germline CDR1 LNHDA, CDR2 SQIVND (reference sequence). With 3 bases clipped from V and 4 bases from J, the junction kept 5 bases outside the gene matches. CDR3: CASSMGSGGEYNEQFF. The CDR3 coding sequence is TGTGCCAGTAGTATGGGTAGCGGGGGGGAATACAATGAGCAGTTCTTC.

The rearrangement joins TRBV7-8 to TRBJ2-1, with D possibly TRBD1 on 6 matching bases. CDR1 and CDR2 from the germline V gene are SGHVS and FQNEAQ. The ends were cut back, 5 bases at V and 2 bases at J, with 13 bases in the middle. This CDR3 has 15 residues. The CDR3 protein is CASSRQDPTYNEQFF. For the CDR3, the DNA is TGTGCCAGCAGCCGACAGGACCCAACCTACAATGAGCAGTTCTTC.

The chain combines TRBV3-1 (or the pseudogene TRBV3-2) with TRBJ1-2; D gene ambiguous. The CDR3 extends over 14 amino acids. Germline CDR1 reads LGHDT; CDR2 reads YNNKEL (reference sequence). The germline V and J ends were trimmed by 2 bases and 8 bases, with 15 bases remaining between them. CDR3 in amino acids: CASSQSRIPRGYTF. CDR3 sequence (DNA): TGTGCCAGCAGCCAATCCCGGATCCCCAGGGGCTACACCTTC.

This clone has a single count. This chain uses TRBV30 with TRBJ1-2; D is perhaps TRBD1 (5 bases). V lost 4 bases and J lost 4, with 7 bases in between. Germline CDR1 GTSNPN, CDR2 SVGIG (reference sequence). The CDR3 is 11 residues long. The CDR3, as DNA: TGTGCCTGGAAGGGGAGCTATGGCTACACCTTC. It codes for CAWKGSYGYTF.

The DNA of the CDR3 is TGCAGCGTTGAACGGGATAGGGAGGGGGCAAAACTGTTTTTT. It is translated as CSVERDREGAKLFF. V is TRBV29-1 and J is TRBJ1-4; 7 bases fit TRBD1. Germline V gene data show CDR1 as SQVTM and CDR2 as ANQGSEA. This CDR3 region has 14 residues. The junction had 10 bases not matched to a gene; V was cut back by 2 bases and J by 10 bases.

The V call is TRBV19, the J call TRBJ2-5, with D uncertain. The CDR3 has 13 amino acids. V lost 3 bases to trimming and J lost 2 bases, with 7 bases between them. Per germline, CDR1 LNHDA and CDR2 SQIVND (reference sequence). CDR3 in DNA: TGTGCCAGTAGTATTTCCGGGCAAGAGACCCAGTACTTC. Encoded protein: CASSISGQETQYF.

The chain carries TRBV6-5 and TRBJ1-2; possible D gene TRBD1, 6 bases. V lost 2 bases, J lost 4 bases, and 8 bases lay in between. Germline loops: CDR1 MNHEY, CDR2 SVGAGI. The CDR3 consists of 13 residues. This CDR3 reads CASSYDRTYGYTF. The CDR3 DNA sequence: TGTGCCAGCAGTTACGACAGGACCTATGGCTACACCTTC.

The chain has TRBV2 and TRBJ1-4; no definite D call. V was pared by 0 bases and J by 5 bases, with 10 bases between. Germline V gives CDR1 SNHLY, CDR2 FYNNEI. The CDR3 covers 15 residues. CDR3 sequence reads: CASSEASYMNEKLFF. CDR3 coding DNA: TGTGCCAGCAGTGAAGCGAGCTATATGAATGAAAAACTGTTTTTT.

The chain links TRBV19 to TRBJ2-7; 11 bases match TRBD2. Per the germline V gene, CDR1 is LNHDA and CDR2 is SQIVND (reference sequence). CDR3 size: 19 residues. The J segment lost 7 bases and the V segment lost 3 bases, leaving 20 bases of the junction unmatched. Here the CDR3 DNA reads TGTGCCAGTAGTATTAAGGGAGGGCTAGCGGGGGGCCCGATGCGGGAGCAGTACTTC. Residues: CASSIKGGLAGGPMREQYF.

The V call is TRBV10-3, the J call TRBJ1-4, with D unclear. V lost 3 bases, J lost 1 base, and 6 bases lay in between. CDR1 and CDR2 (germline): ENHRY, SYGVKD. The CDR3 covers 14 residues. This CDR3 reads CAISEHQTNEKLFF. The CDR3 region has the DNA TGTGCCATCAGTGAACATCAAACTAATGAAAAACTGTTTTTT.

This chain links TRBV7-9 with TRBJ2-7; D is perhaps TRBD2 (5 bases). The CDR3 is 14 residues long. Trimming shortened V by 5 bases and J by 6 bases, and 17 bases separated the two germline ends. CDR1 is SEHNR, CDR2 FQNEAQ, per germline (reference sequence). Here the CDR3 reads CASSEPGKSPEQYF. In DNA, the CDR3 is TGTGCCAGCAGCGAACCGGGAAAAAGCCCCGAGCAGTACTTC.

V is TRBV3-1 (or the pseudogene TRBV3-2) and J is TRBJ2-3; a weak D match, TRBD2 (6 bases). Trimming took off 4 bases at V and 3 bases at J, with 23 bases between the two ends. This CDR3 is built from 18 residues. Germline loops: CDR1 LGHDT, CDR2 YNNKEL (reference sequence). CDR3 coding DNA: TGTGCCAGCAGCCCACGCGGGACGGTTGGGGCAGGGACAGATACGCAGTATTTT. Translated: CASSPRGTVGAGTDTQYF.

V is TRBV12-3 or TRBV12-4 and J is TRBJ1-2; possible D gene TRBD1, 5 bases. The CDR3 covers 12 residues. Trimming stripped 4 bases from V and 8 bases from J, with 11 bases between. The CDR3: CASSYRGRGYTF. CDR3 in DNA: TGTGCCAGCAGTTACCGGGGCCGAGGCTACACCTTC.

The chain recombines TRBV11-2 with TRBJ1-1, with D perhaps TRBD1 (5 bases). The V end lost 4 bases, the J end lost 0 bases, and 18 bases lay between the germline ends. Germline CDR1 is SGHAT and CDR2 is FQNNGV. The CDR3 is 17 residues long. For the CDR3, the DNA is TGTGCCAGCAGCTCCAGGGAATTGTACGTAATGAACACTGAAGCTTTCTTT. This gives the protein CASSSRELYVMNTEAFF.

CDR3 residues: CASSPGRRNNSPLHF. The CDR3 coding sequence is TGTGCCAGCAGTCCGGGACGGAGAAATAATTCACCCCTCCACTTT. The rearrangement uses TRBV27 and TRBJ1-6, with a weak D call TRBD1 (5 bases). This CDR3 contains 15 residues. Trimming took off 5 bases at V and 5 bases at J, with 13 bases between the two ends. CDR1 and CDR2 (germline): MNHEY, SMNVEV (reference sequence).

V is TRBV6-2 or TRBV6-3 and J is TRBJ2-7; 12 bases are shared with TRBD2. V trimming: 3 bases; J trimming: 1 base; junction bases outside the gene matches: 1. Germline V gene lookup returns CDR1 MNHEY and CDR2 SVGEGT. The CDR3 loop spans 15 amino acids. CDR3 bases: TGTGCCAGCAGTTATGGACTAGCGGGGTCCTACGAGCAGTACTTC. Translating it yields CASSYGLAGSYEQYF.

The genes are TRBV27 and TRBJ1-1; a weak D match, TRBD1 (5 bases). The CDR3 is made up of 13 amino acids. Per germline, CDR1 MNHEY and CDR2 SMNVEV (reference sequence). V gave up 3 bases and J gave up 4 bases, with 9 bases separating them. Here the CDR3 DNA reads TGTGCCAGCAGTTTGCAGGGTCGCACTGAAGCTTTCTTT. This sequence encodes CASSLQGRTEAFF.